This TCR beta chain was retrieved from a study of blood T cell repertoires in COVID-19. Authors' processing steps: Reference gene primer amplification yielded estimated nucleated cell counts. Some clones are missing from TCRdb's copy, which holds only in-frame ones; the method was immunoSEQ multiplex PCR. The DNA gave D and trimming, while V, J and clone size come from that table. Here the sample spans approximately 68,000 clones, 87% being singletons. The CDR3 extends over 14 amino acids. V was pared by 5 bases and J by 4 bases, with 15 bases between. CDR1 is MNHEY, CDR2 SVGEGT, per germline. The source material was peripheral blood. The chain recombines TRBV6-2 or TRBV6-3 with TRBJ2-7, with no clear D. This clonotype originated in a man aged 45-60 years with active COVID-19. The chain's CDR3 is CASSRYGEVYEQYF. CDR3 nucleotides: TGTGCCAGCAGTCGCTACGGAGAGGTTTACGAGCAGTACTTC.